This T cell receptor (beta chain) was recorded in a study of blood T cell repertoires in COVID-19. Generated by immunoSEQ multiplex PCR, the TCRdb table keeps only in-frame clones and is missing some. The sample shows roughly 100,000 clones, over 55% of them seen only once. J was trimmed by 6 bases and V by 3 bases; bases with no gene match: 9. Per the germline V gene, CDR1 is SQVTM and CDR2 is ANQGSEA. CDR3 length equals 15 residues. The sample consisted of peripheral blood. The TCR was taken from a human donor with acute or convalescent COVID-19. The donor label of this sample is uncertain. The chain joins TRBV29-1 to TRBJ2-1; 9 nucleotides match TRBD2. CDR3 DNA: TGCAGCGTTGAGGCTGGGAGCGGGGGGCCCAATGAGCAGTTCTTC. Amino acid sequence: CSVEAGSGGPNEQFF.